This TCR beta chain was recorded in a study of T cells in Graves' hyperthyroidism and ophthalmopathy. This clonotype was observed a handful of times. There are 14 residues in the CDR3. V was trimmed by 0 bases and J by 2 bases, leaving 9 bases between them. The germline V gene encodes CDR1 SGHDT and CDR2 YYEEEE. From RNA transcripts, TCR beta CDR3 regions were amplified. Primed by the HTBI set, a first-round RT-PCR was run on the TCR CDR3. TCRdb reprocessed the multiplex PCR reads via MiXCR and lists one record per CDR3 protein. The sample contains a few hundred thousand distinct CDR3 sequences, 15% to 19% of which appear only once.

This sequence joins TRBV5-6 and TRBJ2-7; D ambiguous. The sequencing sample was made of blood. The receptor was derived from a woman younger than 45 with Graves' hyperthyroidism. The chain's CDR3 is CASSLVQDPYEQYF. CDR3 sequence (DNA): TGTGCCAGCAGCTTGGTTCAGGACCCCTACGAGCAGTACTTC.